This paragraph covers one T cell receptor (beta chain) sequence. No antigen is known for it. The data stem from a study of cytomegalovirus exposure and HLA in healthy donors. Study in general: A prior study identified approximately 120 million unique TCR beta sequences from 150 million to 200 million T cells.

The V gene lost 0 bases and the J gene lost 3 bases, with 8 bases spanning the gap. The CDR3 is 14 amino acids. PCR primers comprised 60 Vbeta and 13 Jbeta primers. Repertoires were generated with immunoSEQ multiplex PCR, while TCRdb's copy carries only in-frame clones and drops some. The sample has a few hundred thousand clones, 80% to 95% seen once. General observations from the study: Reportedly, a later analysis found an Asian-associated ancestry cluster had fewer N-insertions than the approximately 640-donor mean. In a later analysis, specific HLA alleles were associated with 15,000 to 20,000 TCR beta sequences at a 0.05 false discovery rate.

The specimen sequenced was PBMCs. The TCR sequence derives from a girl aged 2-15 years in good health and CMV-seronegative. V and J are TRBV6-7 and TRBJ1-2; weak D call: TRBD1 (5 bases). TRBV6-7 is an open reading frame whose function is uncertain. CDR3 residues: CASSYSSRDYGYTF. CDR3 nucleotides: TGTGCCAGCAGTTACTCGAGCAGGGACTATGGCTACACCTTC.